This T cell receptor beta chain was sequenced in a study of T cell changes during pregnancy in multiple sclerosis (dated by TCRdb to the late 2010s). For the wider study: In women with multiple sclerosis, the researchers looked at how the T cell repertoire shifted as pregnancy progressed.

Libraries were constructed by the immunoSEQ multiplex PCR assay. TCRdb took this table from immuneACCESS and kept in-frame rearrangements with V and J called. Such tables lack part of the clones; where checked against another copy, unresolved V genes explain under half of the gap, and the rest is unexplained. This sample lists about 69,000 clones; approximately 90% were detected once. The top ten hold more than 1.2% of the sample. Of note for this clone: Its antigen target is currently unknown. No clone much larger than this one lies a single base away; base qualities are absent.

This specimen was peripheral blood, taken in the third trimester of pregnancy. This clonotype originated in a female donor with multiple sclerosis, enrolled in a pregnancy study.

The nucleotides are TGTGCCACATTCGGTGGCACTGAAGCTTTCTTT. Its amino acids are CATFGGTEAFF. The rearrangement joined TRBV19 to TRBJ1-1, with no D gene named confidently. The junction carries 10 bases between V and J, which are trimmed by 10 bases and 4 bases respectively. Per the germline V gene (reference sequence), LNHDA is the CDR1 and SQIVND is the CDR2. Counted from cysteine to phenylalanine, this CDR3 has 11 amino acids. The kept DNA is CDR3 alone, 33 bases in frame from the first base.